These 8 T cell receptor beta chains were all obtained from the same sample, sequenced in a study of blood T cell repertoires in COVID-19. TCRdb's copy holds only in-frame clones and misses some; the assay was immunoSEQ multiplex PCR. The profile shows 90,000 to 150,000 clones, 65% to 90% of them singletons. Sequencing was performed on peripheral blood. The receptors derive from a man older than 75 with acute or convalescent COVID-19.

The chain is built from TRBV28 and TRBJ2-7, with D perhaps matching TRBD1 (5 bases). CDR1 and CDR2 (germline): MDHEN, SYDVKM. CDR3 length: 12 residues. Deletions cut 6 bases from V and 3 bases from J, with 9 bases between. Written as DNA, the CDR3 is TGTGCCAGCAGCGGACACCTCTACGAGCAGTACTTC. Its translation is CASSGHLYEQYF. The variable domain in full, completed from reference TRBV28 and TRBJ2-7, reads DVKVTQSSRYLVKRTGEKVFLECVQDMDHENMFWYRQDPGLGLRLIYFSYDVKMKEKGDIPEGYSVSREKKERFSLILESASTNQTSMYLCASSGHLYEQYFGPGTRLTVT.

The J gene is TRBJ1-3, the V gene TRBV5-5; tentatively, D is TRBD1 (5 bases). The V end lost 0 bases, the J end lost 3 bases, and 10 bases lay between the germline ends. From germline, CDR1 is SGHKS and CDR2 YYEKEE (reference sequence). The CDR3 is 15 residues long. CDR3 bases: TGTGCCAGCAGCTTGGGGGGCATAGGTGGAAACACCATATATTTT. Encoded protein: CASSLGGIGGNTIYF.

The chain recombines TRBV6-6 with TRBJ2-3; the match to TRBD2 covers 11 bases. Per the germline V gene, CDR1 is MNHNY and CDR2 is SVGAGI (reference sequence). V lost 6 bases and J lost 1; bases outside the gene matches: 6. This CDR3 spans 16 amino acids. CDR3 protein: CASSRGTSGRTDTQYF. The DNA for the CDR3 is TGTGCCAGCAGCCGCGGGACTAGCGGCCGCACAGATACGCAGTATTTT.

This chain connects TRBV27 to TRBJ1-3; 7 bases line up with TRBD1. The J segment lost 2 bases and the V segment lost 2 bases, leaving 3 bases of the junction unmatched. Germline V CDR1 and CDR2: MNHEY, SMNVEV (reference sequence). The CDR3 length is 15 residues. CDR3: CASSLKGAPGNTIYF. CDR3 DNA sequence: TGTGCCAGCAGTTTAAAGGGGGCCCCTGGAAACACCATATATTTT.

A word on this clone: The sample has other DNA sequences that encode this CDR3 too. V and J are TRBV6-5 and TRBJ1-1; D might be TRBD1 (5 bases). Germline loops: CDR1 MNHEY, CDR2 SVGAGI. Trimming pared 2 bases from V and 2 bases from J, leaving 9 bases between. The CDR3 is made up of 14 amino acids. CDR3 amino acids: CASSYRGLNTEAFF. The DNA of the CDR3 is TGTGCCAGCAGTTACCGGGGACTTAACACTGAAGCTTTCTTT.

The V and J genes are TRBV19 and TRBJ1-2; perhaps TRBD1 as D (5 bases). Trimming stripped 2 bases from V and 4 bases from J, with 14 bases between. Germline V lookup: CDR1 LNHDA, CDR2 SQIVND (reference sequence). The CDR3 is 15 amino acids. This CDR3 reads CASSIRLETVYGYTF. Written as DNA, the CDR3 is TGTGCCAGTAGTATACGATTGGAGACAGTCTATGGCTACACCTTC. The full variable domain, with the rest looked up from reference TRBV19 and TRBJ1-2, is DGGITQSPKYLFRKEGQNVTLSCEQNLNHDAMYWYRQDPGQGLRLIYYSQIVNDFQKGDIAEGYSVSREKKESFPLTVTSAQKNPTAFYLCASSIRLETVYGYTFGSGTRLTVV.

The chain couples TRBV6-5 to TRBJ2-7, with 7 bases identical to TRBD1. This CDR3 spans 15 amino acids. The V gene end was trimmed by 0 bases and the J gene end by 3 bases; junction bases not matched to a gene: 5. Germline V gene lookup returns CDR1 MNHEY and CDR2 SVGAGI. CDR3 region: CASSYSRGQGYEQYF. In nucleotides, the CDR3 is TGTGCCAGCAGTTACTCGAGGGGGCAAGGCTACGAGCAGTACTTC.

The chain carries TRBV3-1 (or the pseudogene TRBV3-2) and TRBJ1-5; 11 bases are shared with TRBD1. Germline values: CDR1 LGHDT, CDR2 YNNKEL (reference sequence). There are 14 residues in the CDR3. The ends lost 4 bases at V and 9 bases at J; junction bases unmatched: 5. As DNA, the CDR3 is TGTGCCAGCAGCCCGGGACAGGGGGGTTGGCCCCAGCATTTT. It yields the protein CASSPGQGGWPQHF.